The next 4 T cell receptor beta chains were all read from a single sample in a study of neurological immune-mediated disorders. TCRdb independently ran MiXCR on the 5' RACE reads; one entry per CDR3 protein. This sample has around 37,000 distinct CDR3 sequences, with roughly 10% found just once. Time point reported: technical triplicate 1. Sequenced: PBMCs. The receptors here all came from a man aged 55 to 70 with HTLV-1-associated myelopathy (HAM/TSP).

This clonotype showed up many times. As DNA, the CDR3 is TGTGCCAGCAGTTCTTCCCAGGGGCGCGATCAGCCCCAGCATTTT. Protein product: CASSSSQGRDQPQHF. The chain is built from TRBV12-3 or TRBV12-4 and TRBJ1-5; possible D gene TRBD1, 6 bases. The CDR3 length is 15 residues. V gave up 4 bases and J gave up 5 bases, with 15 bases separating them.

This clonotype was seen many times. The rearrangement uses TRBV2 and TRBJ1-1; D gene ambiguous. The CDR3 spans 15 residues. CDR1 is SNHLY, CDR2 FYNNEI, per germline. V was trimmed by 8 bases and J by 5 bases, leaving 21 bases between them. The CDR3 spells CASEPGQRRRTEAFF. CDR3 DNA sequence: TGTGCCAGCGAACCGGGCCAGCGGCGTCGGACTGAAGCTTTCTTT.

This clonotype was counted ten times or more. This sequence joins TRBV27 and TRBJ2-7; D may correspond to TRBD1 or TRBD2 (5 bases each). CDR3 length equals 13 residues. From germline, CDR1 is MNHEY and CDR2 SMNVEV (reference sequence). V was cut by 2 bases and J by 3 bases, with 8 bases left in between. In DNA form, the CDR3 reads TGTGCCAGCAGTTTAGGGGACGGCTACGAGCAGTACTTC. Protein product: CASSLGDGYEQYF.

This clonotype was detected many times. V gene TRBV20-1 combines with J gene TRBJ2-7; D might be TRBD2 (5 bases). V shed 5 bases and J shed 3 bases, with 14 bases lying between them. The CDR3 sequence is 13 residues long. CDR1 and CDR2 (germline): DFQATT, SNEGSKA (reference sequence). CDR3 residues: CSAGVYSDYEQYF. As DNA, the CDR3 is TGCAGTGCTGGAGTCTATAGCGACTACGAGCAGTACTTC.